Listed below are T cell receptor beta chains from one sample, sequenced in a study of tumor and adjacent non-tumor tissue in lung cancer. MiXCR, applied by TCRdb to the multiplex PCR reads, yields one record per CDR3 protein. Found here are more than 75,000 distinct CDR3 sequences, under 70% of them singletons; the top ten hold 10% to 15%. Sample: lung tumor tissue. These receptors all come from a woman in her sixties or seventies with non-small cell lung cancer. Both conserved end residues are part of each CDR3. Each record gives: J gene, D gene, V gene, clone size, CDR3 protein, CDR3 DNA. D genes are given only for firm matches. Clone size appears in some rows only: once, few, many, or a class for an expanded clone.

j_gene: TRBJ1-2; d_gene: NA; v_gene: TRBV4-1; abundance: few; CDR3aa: CASSHEARDYGYIF; CDR3nt: TGCGCCAGCAGCCATGAGGCCCGAGATTATGGCTACATCTTC
j_gene: TRBJ2-7; d_gene: NA; v_gene: TRBV29-1; abundance: NA; CDR3aa: CSVRANASYEQYF; CDR3nt: TGCAGCGTTAGGGCTAACGCTTCCTACGAGCAATACTTC
j_gene: TRBJ2-7; d_gene: TRBD2; v_gene: TRBV11-1; abundance: NA; CDR3aa: CASSLNSGRGHYEQYF; CDR3nt: TGTGCCAGCAGCTTAAATAGCGGGAGGGGACACTACGAGCAGTACTTC
j_gene: TRBJ1-6; d_gene: NA; v_gene: TRBV6-5; abundance: many; CDR3aa: CASSFQGKGNSPLHF; CDR3nt: TGTGCCAGCAGTTTCCAGGGGAAGGGTAATTCACCCCTCCACTTT
j_gene: TRBJ2-7; d_gene: NA; v_gene: TRBV12-3/TRBV12-4; abundance: NA; CDR3aa: CGSSQRHGYEQYF; CDR3nt: TGCGGCAGCAGTCAGCGACACGGCTACGAGCAGTACTTC
j_gene: TRBJ2-2; d_gene: NA; v_gene: TRBV6-6; abundance: once; CDR3aa: CTSNSTGGDIGELFF; CDR3nt: TGTACCAGCAATTCCACCGGGGGCGACATCGGGGAGCTGTTTTTT
j_gene: TRBJ2-3; d_gene: TRBD2; v_gene: TRBV13; abundance: NA; CDR3aa: CASSPSGGTDTQYF; CDR3nt: TGTGCCAGCAGCCCCAGCGGGGGGACAGATACGCAGTATTTT
j_gene: TRBJ2-7; d_gene: TRBD1; v_gene: TRBV10-3; abundance: many; CDR3aa: CAMQPGQSYEQYF; CDR3nt: TGTGCCATGCAACCGGGACAGTCCTACGAGCAGTACTTC
j_gene: TRBJ1-2; d_gene: NA; v_gene: TRBV10-3; abundance: NA; CDR3aa: CAISDPIGVYGYSF; CDR3nt: TGTGCCATCAGTGACCCGATCGGGGTCTATGGCTACAGCTTC
j_gene: TRBJ2-7; d_gene: TRBD2; v_gene: TRBV10-3; abundance: many; CDR3aa: CAISEGASGSYEQYF; CDR3nt: TGTGCCATCAGTGAGGGGGCTAGCGGCTCCTACGAGCAGTACTTC
j_gene: TRBJ1-4; d_gene: TRBD1; v_gene: TRBV11-2; abundance: NA; CDR3aa: CTSSCTHRGLGNEKLFF; CDR3nt: TGTACCAGCAGTTGTACGCACAGGGGACTTGGTAATGAAAAACTGTTTTTT
j_gene: TRBJ1-5; d_gene: NA; v_gene: TRBV23-1; abundance: NA; CDR3aa: CASSQSVGSSHMPQHF; CDR3nt: TGCGCCAGCAGTCAATCCGTGGGGAGCTCTCATATGCCCCAGCATTTT
j_gene: TRBJ2-7; d_gene: NA; v_gene: TRBV6-1; abundance: many; CDR3aa: CASSEAGTNYEQYF; CDR3nt: TGTGCCAGCAGTGAAGCCGGGACAAACTACGAGCAGTACTTC
j_gene: TRBJ2-1; d_gene: NA; v_gene: TRBV30; abundance: many; CDR3aa: CAWSGARVNEQFF; CDR3nt: TGTGCCTGGAGTGGCGCCAGGGTCAATGAGCAGTTCTTC
j_gene: TRBJ2-3; d_gene: NA; v_gene: TRBV6-6; abundance: NA; CDR3aa: CASSRLAGGPTDTRYF; CDR3nt: TGTGCCAGCAGTCGCTTAGCTGGAGGGCCGACAGATACGCGGTATTTT